The 32 T cell receptor beta chains in this list originate from one sample, sequenced in a study of vaccination effects on CD4 cells after COVID-19. Repertoires were generated with immunoSEQ multiplex PCR, while TCRdb's copy carries only in-frame clones and drops some. The sample gives about 63,000 clones, approximately 71% of which show up once; roughly 3.5% is in the top ten. Antigen-specific CD4+ T cell clonotypes were called by their expansion after viral peptide-pool culture in ViraFEST. CD4+ T cells were isolated after around ten days of culture. Vaccinated participants had no history of SARS-CoV-2 infection and tested negative for nucleocapsid antibodies. These TCRs are of unknown antigen specificity. The source was CD4+ T cells from PBMCs cultured with HCoV-OC43 spike peptides, collected before COVID-19 vaccination. Indicated subset: HCoV-OC43 spike overlapping peptide pool stimulation. These receptors were collected from a human donor who received a COVID-19 vaccine.

The chain carries TRBV7-8 and TRBJ1-6; 8 positions agree with TRBD1. Looked up from germline, CDR1 is SGHVS and CDR2 is FQNEAQ. CDR3 length: 15 residues. V lost 6 bases, J lost 9 bases, and 10 bases stayed unmatched. CDR3 amino acids: CASRLNQGASSPLHF. The CDR3 DNA is TGTGCCAGCAGACTTAACCAGGGGGCATCTTCACCCCTCCACTTT.

The genes are TRBV19 and TRBJ1-5; TRBD1 matches at 11 bases. The V gene's germline CDR1 is LNHDA and CDR2 SQIVND (reference sequence). With 3 bases clipped from V and 6 bases from J, the junction kept 4 bases outside the gene matches. This CDR3 region has 15 residues. The CDR3: CASSIRDRGVQPQHF. In DNA, the CDR3 is TGTGCCAGTAGTATCCGGGACAGGGGGGTTCAGCCCCAGCATTTT.

The chain has TRBV18 and TRBJ1-1, with D unresolved. Germline V gene lookup returns CDR1 KGHSH and CDR2 LQKENI. Trimming stripped 2 bases from V and 0 bases from J, with 10 bases between. CDR3 length: 15 residues. The chain's CDR3 is CASSPFRALNTEAFF. Here the CDR3 DNA reads TGTGCCAGCTCACCATTCCGGGCGTTGAACACTGAAGCTTTCTTT.

The CDR3 protein is CASSFQGADTQYF. The CDR3 DNA reads TGTGCCAGCAGCTTCCAGGGGGCAGATACGCAGTATTTT. This chain uses TRBV11-1 with TRBJ2-3, with 7 bases fitting TRBD1. The CDR3 contains 13 residues. The ends lost 3 bases at V and 4 bases at J; junction bases unmatched: 1. Germline assignment: CDR1 SGHAT and CDR2 FQDESV (reference sequence).

J is TRBJ2-1 and V is TRBV12-3 or TRBV12-4; unclear D gene. The CDR3 consists of 13 residues. V shed 1 base and J shed 4 bases, with 5 bases lying between them. The CDR3 bases are TGTGCCAGCAGTTTAGTCAGATACAATGAGCAGTTCTTC. This gives the protein CASSLVRYNEQFF.

V gene TRBV6-6 combines with J gene TRBJ1-5; D is perhaps TRBD1 (6 bases). The CDR3 runs 15 residues. V lost 2 bases to trimming and J lost 6 bases, with 14 bases between them. Germline CDR1 and CDR2: MNHNY and SVGAGI (reference sequence). CDR3 DNA: TGTGCCAGCAGTTACGACAGGTCTCAGTCTCAGCCCCAGCATTTT. Translation gives CASSYDRSQSQPQHF.

This chain joins TRBV5-1 and TRBJ1-1; 8 positions agree with TRBD1. The CDR3 extends over 15 amino acids. J was trimmed by 4 bases and V by 0 bases; bases with no gene match: 5. Germline V gene lookup returns CDR1 SGHRS and CDR2 YFSETQ. As DNA, the CDR3 is TGCGCCAGCAGCTTGGAGGCAGGGGGCCTCACTGAAGCTTTCTTT. As protein: CASSLEAGGLTEAFF.

A single count supports this clone. The rearrangement links TRBV6-5 to TRBJ2-3; perhaps TRBD2 as D (6 bases). The CDR3 loop spans 15 amino acids. The germline V and J ends were trimmed by 0 bases and 1 base, with 8 bases remaining between them. Germline V lookup: CDR1 MNHEY, CDR2 SVGAGI. The CDR3 reads CASSYSRGGTDTQYF. The CDR3 DNA is TGTGCCAGCAGTTACTCCCGCGGGGGCACAGATACGCAGTATTTT.

This clone was counted only a few times. J is TRBJ1-3 and V is TRBV5-6, with 10 bases that match TRBD1. Germline V lookup: CDR1 SGHDT, CDR2 YYEEEE. The CDR3 runs to 15 residues. The V segment lost 4 bases and the J segment 3 bases; nucleotides outside the gene matches: 4. The CDR3 DNA reads TGTGCCAGCAGCCCAAGGGACAGGGGTGGAAACACCATATATTTT. Translated, it gives CASSPRDRGGNTIYF.

This clone was seen only a few times. The rearrangement links TRBV2 to TRBJ1-4; D unclear. V lost 7 bases to trimming and J lost 6 bases, with 18 bases between them. From germline, CDR1 is SNHLY and CDR2 FYNNEI. This CDR3 region has 15 residues. CDR3 in DNA: TGTGCCAGCACACGAAACGGGCAGGAGGATGAAAAACTGTTTTTT. Translation gives CASTRNGQEDEKLFF.

The chain recombines TRBV2 with TRBJ1-6; 7 bases agree with TRBD1. Trimming took 4 bases from V and 6 from J; bases not matched to a gene: 9. The CDR3 runs to 16 residues. In germline, CDR1 is SNHLY, CDR2 FYNNEI. The chain's CDR3 is CASSGGTGAGNSPLHF. The CDR3 DNA reads TGTGCCAGCAGTGGGGGAACAGGGGCAGGTAATTCACCCCTCCACTTT.

This clone showed up just once. The chain has TRBV7-2 and TRBJ1-1; possible D gene TRBD1, 5 bases. The CDR3 extends over 13 amino acids. V lost 5 bases, J lost 4 bases, and 11 bases lay in between. The germline gives CDR1 SGHTA, CDR2 FQGNSA. CDR3 loop: CASSRPGITEAFF. In nucleotides, the CDR3 is TGTGCCAGCAGCAGACCAGGGATCACTGAAGCTTTCTTT.

The CDR3 DNA reads TGTGCCAGCAGCGTAACAGGACTCCAAGAGACCCAGTACTTC. It yields the protein CASSVTGLQETQYF. This chain connects TRBV9 to TRBJ2-5, with D perhaps given as TRBD1 or TRBD2 (5 bases each). The V gene's germline CDR1 is SGDLS and CDR2 YYNGEE. The CDR3 is 14 residues long. Deletions cut 1 base from V and 1 base from J, with 8 bases between.

This clone was picked up a small number of times. The chain carries TRBV10-2 and TRBJ2-7; D is unresolved. Between the trimmed V and J ends, which lost 0 bases and 5 bases, there was a span of 5 bases. Germline V gene data show CDR1 as WSHSY and CDR2 as SAAADI. This CDR3 has 12 residues. DNA of the CDR3: TGCGCCAGCAGTGAGTCGTATAACGAGCAGTACGTC. Translating gives CASSESYNEQYV.

V is TRBV3-1 (or the pseudogene TRBV3-2) and J is TRBJ2-1; 10 bases align to TRBD1. Per the germline V gene, CDR1 is LGHDT and CDR2 is YNNKEL (reference sequence). The length of the CDR3 is 16 residues. After removal of 4 bases from V and 4 bases from J, the junction contained 7 bases not matched to a gene. The CDR3 nucleotides read TGTGCCAGCAGCCCTAGGGGGACAGGGGAATACAATGAGCAGTTCTTC. Protein sequence: CASSPRGTGEYNEQFF.

The chain employs TRBV15 and TRBJ2-7; D uncertain. The CDR3 spans 12 residues. Trimming took 0 bases from V and 7 from J, leaving 7 bases between them. Germline V gene sequence: CDR1 LNHNV, CDR2 YYDKDF (reference sequence). The CDR3 sequence: CATSRDGREQYV. The DNA of the CDR3 is TGTGCCACCAGCAGAGACGGAAGGGAGCAGTACGTC.

The chain recombines TRBV24-1 with TRBJ2-3; 12 bases fit TRBD2. CDR1 and CDR2 (germline): KGHDR, SFDVKD. This CDR3 region has 17 residues. The trim removed 5 bases at V and 6 bases at J, leaving 11 bases unmatched. The CDR3 loop reads CATSGLPSGGAMDTQYF. CDR3 DNA sequence: TGTGCCACCAGTGGTCTGCCTAGCGGGGGGGCCATGGATACGCAGTATTTT.

This clone was seen more than once but under ten times. J is TRBJ2-6 and V is TRBV25-1, with 7 nucleotides matching TRBD1. Looked up from germline, CDR1 is MGHDK and CDR2 is SYGVNS. This CDR3 is 16 amino acids long. V lost 6 bases and J lost 0; bases outside the gene matches: 5. CDR3 in DNA: TGTGCCAGCAGAAGGACAGGCAGCTCTGGGGCCAACGTCCTGACTTTC. As protein: CASRRTGSSGANVLTF.

The CDR3 is CASSLLGQHNEQFF. The CDR3 DNA reads TGTGCCAGCAGCTTGCTGGGACAGCACAATGAGCAGTTCTTC. The chain combines TRBV5-4 with TRBJ2-1; 7 bases match TRBD1. After removal of 1 base from V and 5 bases from J, the junction contained 3 bases not matched to a gene. The CDR3 loop spans 14 amino acids. CDR1 is SGHNT and CDR2 is YYREEE in the germline V gene (reference sequence).

The V gene is TRBV15, the J gene TRBJ2-7; a weak D match, TRBD1 (6 bases). This CDR3 comprises 15 residues. V shed 0 bases and J shed 1 base, with 10 bases lying between them. CDR1 LNHNV and CDR2 YYDKDF come from the germline V gene (reference sequence). The CDR3 sequence is CATSRDVRGSYEQYV. The CDR3 DNA sequence: TGTGCCACCAGCAGAGATGTTAGGGGGTCCTACGAGCAGTACGTC.

The chain combines TRBV15 with TRBJ2-5; D unresolved. Germline-derived CDR1 and CDR2 are LNHNV and YYDKDF (reference sequence). Trimming took off 0 bases at V and 5 bases at J, with 10 bases between the two ends. This CDR3 contains 14 residues. The CDR3 here is CATSRDRAVETQYF. The CDR3 DNA follows: TGTGCCACCAGCAGAGATAGAGCTGTTGAGACCCAGTACTTC.

V usage is TRBV5-1 and J usage is TRBJ1-3, with 7 bases fitting TRBD1. Germline values: CDR1 SGHRS, CDR2 YFSETQ. With V trimmed by 0 bases and J by 3 bases, 0 bases remained unmatched. This CDR3 is 14 amino acids long. The CDR3: CASSLGQGGNTIYF. CDR3 in DNA: TGCGCCAGCAGCTTGGGACAGGGTGGAAACACCATATATTTT.

The chain recombines TRBV7-2 with TRBJ1-5; D is unresolved. The CDR3 is 13 amino acids. Trimming stripped 1 base from V and 6 bases from J, with 7 bases between. The germline gives CDR1 SGHTA, CDR2 FQGNSA. The CDR3 DNA follows: TGTGCCAGCAGCTTAGATAGTGGTCAGCCCCAGCATTTT. Its translation: CASSLDSGQPQHF.

V is TRBV6-5 and J is TRBJ2-7, with 10 bases matching TRBD1. CDR1 and CDR2 from the germline V gene are MNHEY and SVGAGI. Germline trimming cut 5 bases from V and 2 bases from J; bases unmatched to any gene: 3. This CDR3 contains 14 residues. In DNA form, the CDR3 reads TGTGCCAGCAGTCCGGACAGGGGGGCCTACGAGCAGTACGTC. Translating gives CASSPDRGAYEQYV.

The rearrangement uses TRBV23-1 and TRBJ2-7; D assignment may be TRBD1 or TRBD2 (6 bases each). TRBV23-1 falls under the ORF class, with uncertain function. The V end lost 0 bases, the J end lost 1 base, and 25 bases lay between the germline ends. CDR3 length equals 20 residues. CDR3 in amino acids: CASSQSGGLRGHNLSYEQYV. The CDR3, as DNA: TGCGCCAGCAGTCAATCGGGGGGCCTCCGGGGACACAACCTTTCCTACGAGCAGTACGTC.

This clone appeared once. The rearrangement joins TRBV7-8 to TRBJ2-5, with TRBD2 matching over 15 bases. CDR1 and CDR2 (germline): SGHVS, FQNEAQ. Unmatched junction bases numbered 8, after V lost 6 bases and J lost 6 bases. The CDR3 runs to 16 residues. The CDR3 region is CASRTGLAGGPKTQYF. DNA of the CDR3: TGTGCCAGCAGGACAGGACTAGCGGGGGGGCCCAAGACCCAGTACTTC.

The chain has TRBV7-2 and TRBJ2-4; perhaps D is TRBD1 or TRBD2 (5 bases each). The germline V gene has CDR1 SGHTA and CDR2 FQGNSA. V was trimmed by 4 bases and J by 5 bases, leaving 15 bases between them. CDR3 length: 15 residues. CDR3 in DNA: TGTGCCAGCAGCTACCTGAGGGGTATCCAAAACATTCAGTACTTC. This encodes CASSYLRGIQNIQYF.

The chain couples TRBV27 to TRBJ1-2; D is perhaps TRBD1 (6 bases). CDR3 length: 13 residues. V was shortened by 6 bases and J by 2 bases, with 10 bases between the two germline ends. The germline CDR1 and CDR2 sequences are MNHEY and SMNVEV (reference sequence). The CDR3 reads CASSQQGNYGYTF. Here the CDR3 DNA reads TGTGCCAGCAGCCAACAGGGAAACTATGGCTACACCTTC.

The chain recombines TRBV2 with TRBJ2-2; D ambiguous. The CDR3 contains 14 residues. Looked up from germline, CDR1 is SNHLY and CDR2 is FYNNEI. Trimming took off 4 bases at V and 2 bases at J, with 8 bases between the two ends. The CDR3 nucleotides are TGTGCCAGCAGTGTGGACGGAAACACCGGGGAGCTGTTTTTT. Translated, it gives CASSVDGNTGELFF.

The genes are TRBV5-1 and TRBJ2-4; 10 nucleotides align to TRBD1. The CDR3 consists of 14 residues. The germline V gene encodes CDR1 SGHRS and CDR2 YFSETQ. The J segment lost 15 bases and the V segment lost 4 bases, leaving 13 bases of the junction unmatched. The CDR3 here is CASSAGTGDLLRYF. CDR3 sequence (DNA): TGCGCCAGCAGCGCCGGGACAGGGGACCTCCTTAGGTACTTC.

This chain links TRBV6-2 or TRBV6-3 with TRBJ2-5, with 16 bases matching TRBD2. This CDR3 comprises 17 residues. CDR1 MNHEY and CDR2 SVGEGT come from the germline V gene. Germline trimming cut 2 bases from V and 4 bases from J; bases unmatched to any gene: 4. CDR3 loop: CASSYAGLAGGLETQYF. The CDR3 coding sequence is TGTGCCAGCAGTTACGCGGGACTAGCGGGGGGGTTAGAGACCCAGTACTTC.

This clone turned up a few times. The V gene is TRBV2, the J gene TRBJ2-7; D is unresolved. This CDR3 is 12 amino acids long. V shed 6 bases and J shed 2 bases, with 8 bases lying between them. Germline V gene data show CDR1 as SNHLY and CDR2 as FYNNEI. CDR3 sequence: CASRAETYEQYV. CDR3 in DNA: TGTGCCAGCAGGGCGGAAACCTACGAGCAGTACGTC.